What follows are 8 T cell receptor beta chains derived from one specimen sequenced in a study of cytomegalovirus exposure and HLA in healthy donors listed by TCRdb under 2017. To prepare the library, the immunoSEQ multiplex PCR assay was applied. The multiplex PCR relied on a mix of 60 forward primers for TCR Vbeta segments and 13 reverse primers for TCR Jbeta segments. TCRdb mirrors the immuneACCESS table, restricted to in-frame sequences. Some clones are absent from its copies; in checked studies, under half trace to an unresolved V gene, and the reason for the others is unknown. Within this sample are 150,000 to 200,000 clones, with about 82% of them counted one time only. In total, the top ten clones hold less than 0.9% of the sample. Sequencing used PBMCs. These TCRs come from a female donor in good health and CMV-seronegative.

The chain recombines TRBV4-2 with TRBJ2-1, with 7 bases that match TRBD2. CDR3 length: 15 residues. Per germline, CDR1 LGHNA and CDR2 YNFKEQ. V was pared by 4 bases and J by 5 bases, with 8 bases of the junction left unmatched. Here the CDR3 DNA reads TGTGCCAGCAGCCGACAGCGGGACCCAGACAATGAGCAGTTCTTC. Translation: CASSRQRDPDNEQFF.

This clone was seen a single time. CDR3 DNA sequence: TGTGCCTCGTCTAGCGGCACAGATACGCAGTATTTT. It codes for CASSSGTDTQYF. This sequence joins TRBV11-3 and TRBJ2-3; D is possibly TRBD2 (6 bases). The germline V gene has CDR1 SGHNT and CDR2 YENEEA. The CDR3 has 12 amino acids. V was cut by 11 bases and J by 1 base, with 10 bases left in between.

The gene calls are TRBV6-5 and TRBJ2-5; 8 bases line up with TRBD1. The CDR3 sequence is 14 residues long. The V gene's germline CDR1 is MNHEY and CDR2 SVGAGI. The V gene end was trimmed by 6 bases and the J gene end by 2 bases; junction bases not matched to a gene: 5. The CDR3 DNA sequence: TGTGCCAGCAGACAAAGGACAGGGCAAGAGACCCAGTACTTC. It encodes CASRQRTGQETQYF.

CDR3 bases: TGTGCCAGCAGTTTGCGGGCGGGCCGATACAATGAGCAGTTCTTC. Amino acids: CASSLRAGRYNEQFF. This chain links TRBV28 with TRBJ2-1; D possibly corresponds to TRBD2 (5 bases). V lost 3 bases to trimming and J lost 4 bases, with 13 bases between them. The CDR3 is made up of 15 amino acids. Germline values: CDR1 MDHEN, CDR2 SYDVKM. Based on the CDR3 plus reference TRBV28 and TRBJ2-1, the full variable domain is DVKVTQSSRYLVKRTGEKVFLECVQDMDHENMFWYRQDPGLGLRLIYFSYDVKMKEKGDIPEGYSVSREKKERFSLILESASTNQTSMYLCASSLRAGRYNEQFFGPGTRLTVL.

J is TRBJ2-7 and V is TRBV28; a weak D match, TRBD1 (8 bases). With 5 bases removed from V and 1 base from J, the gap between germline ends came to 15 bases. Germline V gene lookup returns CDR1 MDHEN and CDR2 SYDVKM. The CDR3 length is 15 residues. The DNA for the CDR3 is TGTGCCAGCAGTGCAACAGGGGGGGTATCCTACGAGCAGTACTTC. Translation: CASSATGGVSYEQYF.

The CDR3 region is CASSFRGRGNEQFF. The CDR3 DNA reads as TGTGCCAGCAGCTTTAGGGGCAGGGGCAATGAGCAGTTCTTC. V gene TRBV7-2 combines with J gene TRBJ2-1; TRBD1 might be the D (6 bases). This CDR3 has 14 amino acids. The germline V gene has CDR1 SGHTA and CDR2 FQGNSA. Trimming removed 3 bases from V and 6 bases from J, with 12 bases in between.

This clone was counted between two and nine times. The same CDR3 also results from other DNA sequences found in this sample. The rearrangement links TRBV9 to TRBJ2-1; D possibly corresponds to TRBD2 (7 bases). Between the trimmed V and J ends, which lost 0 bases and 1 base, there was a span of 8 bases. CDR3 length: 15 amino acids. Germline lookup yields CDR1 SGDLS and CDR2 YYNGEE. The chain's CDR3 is CASSVEGGSYNEQFF. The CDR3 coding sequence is TGTGCCAGCAGCGTAGAGGGGGGGTCCTACAATGAGCAGTTCTTC.

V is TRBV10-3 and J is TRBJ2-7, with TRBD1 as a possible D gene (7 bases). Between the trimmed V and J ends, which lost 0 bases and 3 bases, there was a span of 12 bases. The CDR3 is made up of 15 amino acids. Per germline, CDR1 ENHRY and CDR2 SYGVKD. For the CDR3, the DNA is TGTGCCATCAGTGAGTCGCAGGGGGGCGTCTACGAGCAGTACTTC. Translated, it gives CAISESQGGVYEQYF.